This TCR beta chain was captured by sequencing in a study of somatic mutations in cytotoxic T cells in rheumatoid arthritis. Study results and limitations: Patients with rheumatoid arthritis, but not healthy controls, had CD8+ clonality that increased with age. Per patient, the largest CD8+ clone was found to exceed 20% of CD8+ cells in about an eighth of the 65 cases.

Only in-frame clones appear in the TCRdb table, and some are missing; sequencing was by immunoSEQ multiplex PCR. The sample holds roughly 16,000 clones, around 80% seen once. Details on this clone: Antigen: not known.

This CDR3 has 12 residues. Trimming removed 4 bases at V and 7 bases at J, with 8 bases between. Germline loops: CDR1 SGHVS, CDR2 FNYEAQ. This clonotype was obtained from a woman aged 50 to 60 with rheumatoid arthritis. The sample consisted of CD8+ T cells sorted from blood. This sequence joins TRBV7-6 and TRBJ2-1; D is unresolved. The CDR3 DNA is TGTGCCAGCAGCTCGGATCGTAATGAGCAGTTCTTC. It encodes CASSSDRNEQFF.